This TCR beta chain was sequenced in a study (dated by TCRdb to between 2014 and 2016). With regard to the full study: The study examined whether tumor-infiltrating Tregs in breast cancer are drawn from blood Tregs or arise in situ by conversion from other CD4+ T cell subsets. Paper-wide results and their limitations: The TCR alpha and beta sequences of tumor-infiltrating Tregs showed the greatest overlap with tumor naive CD4+ T cells, followed by blood naive CD4+ T cells. Rather than covering whole repertoires, validation in the larger cohort was restricted to a single TCR beta V-J rearrangement. Tumor memory CD4+ T cell TCR gene usage clustered with blood and lymph node memory CD4+ cells and lymph node naive CD4+ cells.

Amplification of full-length TCR variable regions was done by 5' RACE PCR using constant-region reverse primers, and this step was followed by semi-nested PCR with Nested Universal Primer A. The ReliaPrep RNA Cell Miniprep System was used to extract total RNA, which was then reverse transcribed into 5'RACE-ready cDNA with the SMARTer RACE 5'/3' Kit. An Illumina MiSeq was used to sequence the full-length TCR alpha and beta libraries, which had been barcoded with multiplex adaptors. The study's processing was this. For each of nine subset-tissue groups, sequencing data from the five patients were combined, and the groups were compared by unsupervised clustering of TCR gene usage. The Morisita-Horn index, with shared sequences weighted by their contribution to each repertoire, was used to calculate repertoire similarity. TCRdb ran its own pipeline on the public reads, namely fastp trimming at Q25 and MiXCR clone calling, and kept in-frame beta chains. Each CDR3 protein appears once, grouped with its most common genes and DNA. The V and J calls and clone size come from TCRdb's table, not from the authors' own analysis. The sample records under 8,000 distinct CDR3 sequences, about 50% of which are singletons. 3% to 3.5% of the sample goes to the ten largest clones.

Of note for this clonotype: What antigen it recognizes has not been identified. Base qualities are missing; no much larger clone stands one base away.

Naive CD4+ T cells were purified with the Miltenyi Naive CD4+ T Cell Isolation kit, with Tregs depleted using CD25 microbeads. Tregs, naive and memory CD4+ T cells from tumor, blood and ipsilateral draining lymph nodes of a handful of breast cancer patients underwent full-length TCR alpha and beta sequencing. Tumor tissue and lymph nodes obtained from ipsilateral axillary dissection were perfused with PBS, minced and then digested with collagenase I and hyaluronidase. Ficoll density gradient centrifugation was used to isolate mononuclear cells from lymph nodes or from 45 to 50 ml of peripheral blood. FACS confirmed that the sorted cell populations were more than 90% pure. Based on the germline V gene, the CDR1 and CDR2 sequences are MNHEY and SVGEGT. Including cysteine and phenylalanine, the CDR3 has 14 amino acids. Only CDR3 DNA remains: 42 bases, in frame from the first base. Unmatched junction bases come to 7, with V trimmed by 8 bases and J by 2 bases.

The chain was built from TRBV6-2 or TRBV6-3 and TRBJ2-7; the junction holds 9 bases that match TRBD1. The sequence was collected from a female donor with breast cancer. The sample taken for sequencing was naive CD4+ T cells sorted from a lymph node. Sample cell subset or site, as interpreted from the label and publication: naive CD4+ T cells, CD4+CD45RA+CD25-. The base sequence is TGTGCCAGCGGGATATGGACAGGGGCCTACGAGCAGTACTTC. This codes for CASGIWTGAYEQYF.